This T cell receptor beta chain is drawn from a study of OX40 agonist ivuxolimab in advanced cancers. Turning to the study itself: With ivuxolimab, an agonistic anti-OX40 (CD134) antibody, patients were treated. Partial responses occurred in Three dose-escalation patients, one with hepatocellular carcinoma and two with cutaneous melanoma.

Only in-frame clones appear in the TCRdb table, and some are missing; sequencing was by immunoSEQ multiplex PCR. The table has roughly 38,000 clones, 80% to 95% seen once. V shed 7 bases, J shed 0 bases, and the junction held 2 bases outside the gene matches. This CDR3 region has 14 residues. CDR1 GTSNPN and CDR2 SVGIG come from the germline V gene (reference sequence). This clone is a singleton in its sample. The origin of this receptor is an adult with an advanced solid tumor such as melanoma, head and neck, liver or kidney cancer. V is TRBV30 and J is TRBJ2-1, with 11 positions matching TRBD2. Material: CD4+ or CD8+ T cells sorted from blood, obtained in a trial of the OX40 agonist ivuxolimab. The CDR3 DNA follows: TGTGCCTCCACTAGCGGGAGCTCCTACAATGAGCAGTTCTTC. Amino acids: CASTSGSSYNEQFF.